The entry below gives a single TCR beta chain sequence along with its context. TCRdb's table, derived via immunoSEQ multiplex PCR, lists solely in-frame clones and lacks some. The table records roughly 60,000 clones, around 89% of them present only once. The data originate from a study of T cell changes during pregnancy in multiple sclerosis. Germline-derived CDR1 and CDR2 are LNHDA and SQIVND (reference sequence). The ends lost 9 bases at V and 1 base at J; junction bases unmatched: 5. This CDR3 has 14 residues. This chain connects TRBV19 to TRBJ2-1; TRBD2 matches at 8 bases. The sequence came from a female donor with multiple sclerosis, enrolled in a pregnancy study. Sequenced material: CD4+ T cells from peripheral blood mononuclear cells, taken in the first trimester of pregnancy. CDR3 sequence: CASQTSGSYNEQFF. The CDR3 DNA reads TGTGCCAGCCAAACTAGCGGATCCTACAATGAGCAGTTCTTC.